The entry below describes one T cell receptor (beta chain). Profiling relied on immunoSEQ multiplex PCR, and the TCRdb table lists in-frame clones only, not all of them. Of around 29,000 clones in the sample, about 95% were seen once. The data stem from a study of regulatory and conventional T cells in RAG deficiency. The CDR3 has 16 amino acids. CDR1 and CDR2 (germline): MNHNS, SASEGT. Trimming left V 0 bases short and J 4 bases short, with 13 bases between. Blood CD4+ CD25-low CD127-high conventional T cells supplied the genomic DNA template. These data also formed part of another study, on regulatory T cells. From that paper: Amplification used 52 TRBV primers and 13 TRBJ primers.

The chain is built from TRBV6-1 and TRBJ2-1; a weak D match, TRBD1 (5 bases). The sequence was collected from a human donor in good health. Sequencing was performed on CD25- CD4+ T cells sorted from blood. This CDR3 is CASSEARARGYNEQFF. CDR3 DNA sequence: TGTGCCAGCAGTGAAGCTCGGGCTAGGGGATACAATGAGCAGTTCTTC.